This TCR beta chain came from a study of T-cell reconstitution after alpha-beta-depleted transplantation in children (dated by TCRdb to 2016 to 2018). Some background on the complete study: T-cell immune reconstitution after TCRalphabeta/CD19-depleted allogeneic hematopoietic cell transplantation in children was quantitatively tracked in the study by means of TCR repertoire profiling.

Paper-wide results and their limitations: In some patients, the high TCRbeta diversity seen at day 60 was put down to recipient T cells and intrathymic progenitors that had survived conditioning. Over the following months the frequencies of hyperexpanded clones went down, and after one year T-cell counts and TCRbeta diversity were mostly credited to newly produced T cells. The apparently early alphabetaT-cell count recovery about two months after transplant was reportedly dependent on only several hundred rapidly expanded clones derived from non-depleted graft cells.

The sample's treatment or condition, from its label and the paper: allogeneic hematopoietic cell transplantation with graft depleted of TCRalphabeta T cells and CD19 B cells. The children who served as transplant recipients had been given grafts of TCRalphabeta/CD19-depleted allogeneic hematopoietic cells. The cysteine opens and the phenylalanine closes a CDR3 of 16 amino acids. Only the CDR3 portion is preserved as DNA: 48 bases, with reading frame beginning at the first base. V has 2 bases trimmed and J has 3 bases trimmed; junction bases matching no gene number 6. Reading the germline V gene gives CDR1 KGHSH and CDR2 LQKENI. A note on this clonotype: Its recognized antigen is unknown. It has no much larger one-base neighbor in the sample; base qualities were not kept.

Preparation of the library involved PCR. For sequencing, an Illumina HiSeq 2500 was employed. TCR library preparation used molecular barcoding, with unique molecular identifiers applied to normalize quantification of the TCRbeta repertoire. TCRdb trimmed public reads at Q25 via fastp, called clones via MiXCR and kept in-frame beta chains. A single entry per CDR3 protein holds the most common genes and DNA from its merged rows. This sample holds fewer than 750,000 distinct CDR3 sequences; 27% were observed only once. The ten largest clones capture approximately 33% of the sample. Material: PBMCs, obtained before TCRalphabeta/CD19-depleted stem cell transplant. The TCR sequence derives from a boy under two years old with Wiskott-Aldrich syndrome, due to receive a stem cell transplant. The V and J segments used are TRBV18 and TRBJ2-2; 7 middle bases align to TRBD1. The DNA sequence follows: TGTGCCAGCTCACCATTGACAGGGTTTGACACCGGGGAGCTGTTTTTT. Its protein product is CASSPLTGFDTGELFF.